A single sample gave rise to the 11 T cell receptor beta chains below, sequenced in a study of blood T cells in healthy people across ages. A sample-barcoded 5' primer and a J-beta primer mix were used in a second PCR of roughly 7 to 12 cycles. TCRdb called the 5' RACE reads again in MiXCR, with one record for every CDR3 protein. This sample carries some 1.4 million distinct CDR3 sequences, roughly 40% of them seen once, and the ten largest clones take 7% to 9.5%. Sequencing input: blood. Every receptor here comes from a young woman in good health.

The rearrangement links TRBV6-5 to TRBJ2-7; D not resolved. With the DNA end fitting TRBJ2-5 better, the J assignment may be wrong. Per germline, CDR1 MNHEY and CDR2 SVGAGI. The CDR3 is made up of 10 amino acids. As DNA, the CDR3 is TGTGCCACGGAACAAGAGACCCAGTACTTC. Translation: CATEQETQYF.

The rearrangement links TRBV7-6 to TRBJ2-7, with 9 bases lining up with TRBD2. The CDR3 runs to 16 residues. The junction had 7 bases not matched to a gene; V was cut back by 0 bases and J by 4 bases. Germline V CDR1 and CDR2: SGHVS, FNYEAQ. CDR3 region: CASSLASSGRGYEQYF. CDR3 DNA: TGTGCCAGCAGCTTAGCGAGTAGCGGGAGAGGTTACGAGCAGTACTTC.

This clonotype was seen more than once but under ten times. CDR3 amino acids: CASDRGRLNTEAFF. CDR3 DNA sequence: TGTGCCAGCGACCGGGGGAGGCTGAACACTGAAGCTTTCTTT. The chain uses TRBV6-2 or TRBV6-3 and TRBJ1-1; maybe TRBD1 (5 bases). The CDR3 spans 14 residues. V dropped 8 bases and J dropped 0 bases, with 13 bases sitting between them. In germline, CDR1 is MNHEY, CDR2 SVGEGT.

This chain connects TRBV7-6 to TRBJ2-1; TRBD2 agrees at 7 bases. Germline V CDR1 and CDR2: SGHVS, FNYEAQ. Trimming took 5 bases from V and 4 from J; bases not matched to a gene: 8. The CDR3 consists of 15 residues. CDR3 in amino acids: CASSVDGRYYNEQFF. CDR3 DNA sequence: TGTGCCAGCAGCGTGGACGGGAGGTATTACAATGAGCAGTTCTTC.

The chain is built from TRBV11-1 and TRBJ2-7; 8 bases map to TRBD2. The germline V gene encodes CDR1 SGHAT and CDR2 FQDESV (reference sequence). J was trimmed by 2 bases and V by 0 bases; bases with no gene match: 3. This CDR3 region has 15 residues. The CDR3 loop reads CASSLARGATYEQYF. The CDR3 DNA follows: TGTGCCAGCAGCTTAGCGCGGGGGGCAACCTACGAGCAGTACTTC.

The V call is TRBV6-1, the J call TRBJ2-3; TRBD2 matches at 11 bases. The germline V gene has CDR1 MNHNS and CDR2 SASEGT. The trim removed 4 bases at V and 5 bases at J, leaving 8 bases unmatched. The length of the CDR3 is 16 residues. CDR3 nucleotides: TGTGCCAGCAGTGTAAAACTAGCGGGGGTTGTAGATACGCAGTATTTT. It translates to CASSVKLAGVVDTQYF.

This clonotype was found a few times. The chain combines TRBV5-1 with TRBJ2-1; 9 bases are shared with TRBD2. This CDR3 contains 17 residues. V gave up 4 bases and J gave up 4 bases; unmatched junction bases: 12. From germline, CDR1 is SGHRS and CDR2 YFSETQ. CDR3 DNA: TGCGCCAGCAGCCCATCCGTTTCTAGCGGGACTTACAATGAGCAGTTCTTC. It codes for CASSPSVSSGTYNEQFF.

This clonotype was seen only a few times. An end of the junction differs from the germline gene, which may be a read error. This rearrangement joins TRBV7-9 to TRBJ2-7, with D possibly TRBD1 on 7 matching bases. The length of the CDR3 is 16 residues. Germline V lookup: CDR1 SEHNR, CDR2 FQNEAQ (reference sequence). The CDR3 nucleotides read TGTGCCAGCAGCCTAGCGATAGGACAGGAGGGCCACGAGCAGTACTTC. Amino acid sequence: CASSLAIGQEGHEQYF. Filled out from reference TRBV7-9 and TRBJ2-7, the complete variable domain reads DTGVSQNPRHKITKRGQNVTFRCDPISEHNRLYWYRQTLGQGPEFLTYFQNEAQLEKSRLLSDRFSAERPKGSFSTLEIQRTEQGDSAMYLCASSLAIGQEGHEQYFGPGTRLTVT.

With regard to this clonotype: This clone may be a read error of a much larger clone one base away. The J gene is TRBJ2-1, the V gene TRBV5-1; 11 nucleotides align to TRBD2. This CDR3 is built from 16 residues. Germline V CDR1 and CDR2: SGHRS, YFSETQ. V trimming: 0 bases; J trimming: 10 bases; junction bases outside the gene matches: 9. The CDR3: CASSLDGTSGSYEQFF. CDR3 bases: TGCGCCAGCAGCTTGGATGGGACTAGCGGATCCTACGAGCAGTTCTTC.

This clonotype was seen more than once but under ten times. The chain couples TRBV2 to TRBJ2-6; no clear D. The CDR3 sequence is 19 residues long. Per germline, CDR1 SNHLY and CDR2 FYNNEI. The V gene lost 4 bases and the J gene lost 0 bases, with 19 bases spanning the gap. CDR3 sequence (DNA): TGTGCCAGCAGTGGAAGCCCCTCCCTGGACGGCTCTGGGGCCAACGTCCTGACTTTC. Its translation: CASSGSPSLDGSGANVLTF. Using reference TRBV2 and TRBJ2-6 for the parts outside the CDR3, the full variable domain is EPEVTQTPSHQVTQMGQEVILRCVPISNHLYFYWYRQILGQKVEFLVSFYNNEISEKSEIFDDQFSVERPDGSNFTLKIRSTKLEDSAMYFCASSGSPSLDGSGANVLTFGAGSRLTVL.

The chain couples TRBV3-1 to TRBJ1-4; D may be TRBD1 (5 bases). Trimming stripped 0 bases from V and 8 bases from J, with 28 bases between. The CDR3 covers 20 residues. The V gene's germline CDR1 is LGHDT and CDR2 YNNKEL (reference sequence). CDR3 in DNA: TGTGCCAGCAGCCAAGATCCAGATACCGCGACCGGGACCTTGGGCGAAAAACTGTTTTTT. Amino acids: CASSQDPDTATGTLGEKLFF.